What follows are 9 T cell receptor beta chains derived from one specimen sequenced in a study of OX40 agonist ivuxolimab in advanced cancers. Clones were sequenced by immunoSEQ multiplex PCR, and TCRdb holds only the in-frame ones, with some missing. The sample lists some 22,000 clones; around two thirds were seen once. Sequences were derived from CD4+ or CD8+ T cells sorted from blood, sampled in a trial of the OX40 agonist ivuxolimab. The receptors derive from an adult with an advanced solid tumor such as melanoma, head and neck, liver or kidney cancer.

The chain is built from TRBV14 and TRBJ2-4; 7 bases line up with TRBD1. Germline values: CDR1 SGHDN, CDR2 FVKESK. V was clipped by 3 bases and J by 0 bases; unmatched bases: 2. The CDR3 consists of 15 residues. This chain's CDR3 is CASSQGQLAKNIQYF. As DNA, the CDR3 is TGTGCCAGCAGCCAGGGACAGCTAGCCAAAAACATTCAGTACTTC.

The chain employs TRBV5-6 and TRBJ2-1, with D perhaps matching TRBD1 (5 bases). The CDR3 is 15 residues long. The germline gives CDR1 SGHDT, CDR2 YYEEEE. Trimming removed 0 bases from V and 5 bases from J, with 12 bases in between. The CDR3 loop reads CASSLARQPNNEQFF. The CDR3 DNA reads TGTGCCAGCAGCTTGGCCAGACAGCCCAACAATGAGCAGTTCTTC.

The chain is built from TRBV28 and TRBJ1-1, with 11 bases fitting TRBD1. The CDR3 has 15 amino acids. The germline V gene has CDR1 MDHEN and CDR2 SYDVKM. The ends lost 3 bases at V and 5 bases at J; junction bases unmatched: 5. The CDR3 DNA reads as TGTGCCAGCAGTTTGGGGACAGGGGGGACAACTGAAGCTTTCTTT. Amino acid sequence: CASSLGTGGTTEAFF.

The count of this clone is one. This chain joins TRBV7-3 and TRBJ1-1; D gene uncertain. Germline V gene lookup returns CDR1 SGHTA and CDR2 FQGTGA. Trimming took 5 bases from V and 0 from J, leaving 13 bases between them. The CDR3 has 15 amino acids. Here the CDR3 DNA reads TGTGCCAGCAGCCCGTCTCCCGCCATGAACACTGAAGCTTTCTTT. As protein: CASSPSPAMNTEAFF.

This chain uses TRBV11-3 with TRBJ2-1, with D hard to call. V was clipped by 5 bases and J by 9 bases, with 17 bases between them. The CDR3 covers 14 residues. The germline V gene has CDR1 SGHNT and CDR2 YENEEA. CDR3 bases: TGTGCCAGCAGCCTGCGGCATAGTTTCGGTGAGCAGTTCTTC. This codes for CASSLRHSFGEQFF.

This clone was seen a few times. This chain uses TRBV11-3 with TRBJ2-7, with 9 nucleotides matching TRBD1. This CDR3 has 14 residues. Germline V lookup: CDR1 SGHNT, CDR2 YENEEA. Trimming took 5 bases from V and 0 from J; bases not matched to a gene: 2. The DNA for the CDR3 is TGTGCCAGCAGCCCGACAGGGGGCTCCTACGAGCAGTACTTC. Protein: CASSPTGGSYEQYF.

This clone was recorded a few times. V is TRBV7-2 and J is TRBJ1-1; D not certain. This CDR3 spans 11 amino acids. The V end was cut by 8 bases, the J end by 6 bases, with 10 bases between. Germline V gene data show CDR1 as SGHTA and CDR2 as FQGNSA. The CDR3 is CASSSGPEAFF. For the CDR3, the DNA is TGTGCCAGCTCCTCCGGGCCTGAAGCTTTCTTT.

This clone is judged medium-sized. Other DNA sequences in this specimen translate into the identical CDR3. The V call is TRBV29-1, the J call TRBJ1-2; maybe TRBD1 (6 bases). Germline CDR1 SQVTM, CDR2 ANQGSEA. The CDR3 consists of 15 residues. V shed 2 bases and J shed 4 bases, with 17 bases lying between them. The CDR3 protein is CSVERVSGVAYGYTF. CDR3 nucleotide sequence: TGCAGCGTTGAAAGAGTGTCAGGGGTCGCCTATGGCTACACCTTC.

This clone was observed a few times. J is TRBJ2-5 and V is TRBV11-3, with 8 bases that match TRBD2. This CDR3 is built from 15 residues. Losses at the gene ends were 6 bases for V and 1 base for J; bases not matched to a gene: 7. The germline V gene has CDR1 SGHNT and CDR2 YENEEA. CDR3 nucleotide sequence: TGTGCCAGCAGTTATCCCAGCGGGGGCCAAGAGACCCAGTACTTC. Its translation is CASSYPSGGQETQYF.